These 3 T cell receptor beta chains were sequenced from one sample in a study of blood T cells in healthy people across ages. A second about 6 to 11 cycle PCR used barcoded and J-beta primers. TCRdb passed the 5' RACE reads through MiXCR, listing each CDR3 protein once. The table lists about a million distinct CDR3 sequences, roughly 51% of them singletons. The material sequenced was blood. The receptors stem from a woman in her sixties in good health.

This clonotype has a handful of counts. This CDR3 is CSATSQGAPGTGELFF. In DNA form, the CDR3 reads TGCAGTGCTACGTCTCAGGGGGCTCCGGGCACCGGGGAGCTGTTTTTT. This sequence joins TRBV20-1 and TRBJ2-2; 8 bases align to TRBD1. J lost 4 bases, V lost 4 bases, and 11 bases had no gene match. This CDR3 has 16 amino acids. Looked up from germline, CDR1 is DFQATT and CDR2 is SNEGSKA (reference sequence).

The rearrangement links TRBV27 to TRBJ2-7; D assignment may be TRBD1 or TRBD2 (5 bases each). CDR3 size: 14 residues. V was clipped by 6 bases and J by 2 bases, with 14 bases between them. Per germline, CDR1 MNHEY and CDR2 SMNVEV (reference sequence). The CDR3 nucleotides read TGTGCCAGCAGCCAAATTAGAGGGGCCTACGAGCAGTACTTC. Amino acids: CASSQIRGAYEQYF.

This rearrangement joins TRBV5-5 to TRBJ1-2; possibly TRBD1 for D (5 bases). The CDR3 sequence is 15 residues long. V was clipped by 3 bases and J by 8 bases, with 20 bases between them. Germline CDR1 and CDR2: SGHKS and YYEKEE (reference sequence). The CDR3 coding sequence is TGTGCCAGCAGCTATCAGGGCGCTCGATCTCGGGGCTACACCTTC. Amino acid sequence: CASSYQGARSRGYTF.